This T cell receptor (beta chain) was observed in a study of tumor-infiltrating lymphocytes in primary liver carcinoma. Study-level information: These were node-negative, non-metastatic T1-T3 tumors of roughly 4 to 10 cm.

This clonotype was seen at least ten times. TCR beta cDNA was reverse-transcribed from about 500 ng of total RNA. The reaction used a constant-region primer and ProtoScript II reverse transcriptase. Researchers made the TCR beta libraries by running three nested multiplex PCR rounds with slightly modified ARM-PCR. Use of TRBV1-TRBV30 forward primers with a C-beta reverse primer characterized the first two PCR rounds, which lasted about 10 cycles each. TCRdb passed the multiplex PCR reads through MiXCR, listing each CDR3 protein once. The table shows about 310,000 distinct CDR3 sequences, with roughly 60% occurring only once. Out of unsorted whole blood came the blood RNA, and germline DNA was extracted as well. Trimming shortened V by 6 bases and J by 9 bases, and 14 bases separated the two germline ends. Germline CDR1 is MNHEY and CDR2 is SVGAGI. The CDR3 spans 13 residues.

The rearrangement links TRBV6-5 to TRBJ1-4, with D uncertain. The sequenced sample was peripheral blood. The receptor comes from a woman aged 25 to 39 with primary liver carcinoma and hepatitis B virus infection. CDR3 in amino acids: CASSGEGTKKLFF. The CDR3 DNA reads TGTGCCAGCAGCGGAGAGGGAACGAAAAAACTGTTTTTT.